A selection of T cell receptor beta chains follows, all from one sample in a study of TIL therapy for anti-PD-1-resistant metastatic lung cancer. Libraries were prepared by immunoSEQ multiplex PCR; TCRdb keeps only in-frame clonotypes and omits some of them. The profile shows tens of thousands of clones, approximately 86% of them singletons. Specimen: blood, collected at baseline. These receptors all stem from a person between 25 and 79 years old with non-small cell lung cancer. CDR3s include the opening cysteine and the closing phenylalanine or tryptophan. Each record gives: clone size, J gene, D gene, V gene, CDR3 DNA, CDR3 protein. D genes are given only for firm matches. Clone size, where shown, is once, few, many, or a class for clones that have expanded.

size: once; J: TRBJ2-3; D: TRBD2; V: TRBV5-1; DNA: TGCGCCAGCAGCTTGGGGTTAGCGGGGGGATACACAGATACGCAGTATTTT; CDR3: CASSLGLAGGYTDTQYF
size: once; J: TRBJ2-7; D: TRBD1; V: TRBV5-1; DNA: TGCGCCAGCAGCGTGCGACAGGGCCCCTACGAGCAGTACTTC; CDR3: CASSVRQGPYEQYF
size: .; J: TRBJ1-2; D: .; V: TRBV18; DNA: TGTGCCAGCTCACCGGCGGCAGATAACTATGGCTACACCTTC; CDR3: CASSPAADNYGYTF
size: .; J: TRBJ1-2; D: .; V: TRBV4-1; DNA: TGCGCCAGCAGCCAAGGCAGGGAGGGCTATGGCTACACCTTC; CDR3: CASSQGREGYGYTF
size: .; J: TRBJ2-3; D: .; V: TRBV9; DNA: TGTGCCAGCGGACGTCTGACACCTTCCACAGATACGCAGTATTTT; CDR3: CASGRLTPSTDTQYF
size: .; J: TRBJ2-3; D: .; V: TRBV24-1; DNA: TGTGCCACTTCACTAGGACGCACAGATACGCAGTATTTT; CDR3: CATSLGRTDTQYF
size: .; J: TRBJ2-1; D: TRBD1; V: TRBV3-1/TRBV3-2; DNA: TGTGCCAGCAGCTTGGCAAGGGGGCTGCGGGAGCAGTTCTTC; CDR3: CASSLARGLREQFF
size: .; J: TRBJ1-4; D: .; V: TRBV28; DNA: TGTGCCAGCAGTCAACCGGGGGGAGGGGAAAAACTGTTTTTT; CDR3: CASSQPGGGEKLFF
size: .; J: TRBJ2-2; D: TRBD1; V: TRBV5-1; DNA: TGCGCCAGCAGCTTGAGTGACAGGGACACCGGGGAGCTGTTTTTT; CDR3: CASSLSDRDTGELFF
size: .; J: TRBJ2-5; D: .; V: TRBV2; DNA: TGTGCCAGCAGTGACACGGGTGAGACCCAGTACTTC; CDR3: CASSDTGETQYF
size: .; J: TRBJ2-7; D: TRBD2; V: TRBV14; DNA: TGTGCCAGCAGCCCCTGGACTAGCGGGTACGAGCAGTACTTC; CDR3: CASSPWTSGYEQYF
size: .; J: TRBJ2-7; D: .; V: TRBV27; DNA: TGTGCCAGCAGCCTAGAGCCTCGGCTCGAGCAGTACTTC; CDR3: CASSLEPRLEQYF
size: .; J: TRBJ2-1; D: .; V: TRBV11-3; DNA: TGTGCCAGCAGGGGGTGGGGAGATGAGCAGTTCTTC; CDR3: CASRGWGDEQFF
size: .; J: TRBJ2-5; D: .; V: TRBV7-2; DNA: TGTGCCAGCAGCTTAATGACAGGCAAACAAGAGACCCAGTACTTC; CDR3: CASSLMTGKQETQYF
size: .; J: TRBJ2-7; D: TRBD1; V: TRBV5-6; DNA: TGTGCCAGCAGCAAAGGACAGGGCGCGGACGAGCAGTACTTC; CDR3: CASSKGQGADEQYF
size: .; J: TRBJ2-3; D: .; V: TRBV11-1; DNA: TGTGCCAGCAGCCCGCTGACTAGTAGCACGGCAGATACGCAGTATTTT; CDR3: CASSPLTSSTADTQYF
size: .; J: TRBJ1-1; D: .; V: TRBV7-9; DNA: TGTGCCAGCAGCCTGGACATCACTGAAGCTTTCTTT; CDR3: CASSLDITEAFF
size: few; J: TRBJ1-5; D: .; V: TRBV28; DNA: TGTGCCAGCAGCCCCGGGGGGCCCAATCAGCCCCAGCATTTT; CDR3: CASSPGGPNQPQHF
size: .; J: TRBJ2-3; D: TRBD2; V: TRBV4-1; DNA: TGCGCCAGCAGCCAGGGACTAGTCCCAAGCACAGATACGCAGTATTTT; CDR3: CASSQGLVPSTDTQYF
size: .; J: TRBJ2-1; D: .; V: TRBV15; DNA: TGTGCCACCAGCAGAGATTACGAGGGGCAGTTCTTC; CDR3: CATSRDYEGQFF
size: .; J: TRBJ2-7; D: .; V: TRBV27; DNA: TGTGCCAGCAGTTTAACCCCACCGGGACTGAACTACGAGCAGTACTTC; CDR3: CASSLTPPGLNYEQYF
size: .; J: TRBJ2-7; D: .; V: TRBV7-9; DNA: TGTGCCAGCAGCTATCGGGCAGGGAAACTCTACGAGCAGTACTTC; CDR3: CASSYRAGKLYEQYF
size: few; J: TRBJ1-3; D: .; V: TRBV19; DNA: TGTGCCAGTAGTATCAGCAGGGGCTCTGGAAACACCATATATTTT; CDR3: CASSISRGSGNTIYF
size: .; J: TRBJ1-2; D: .; V: TRBV5-1; DNA: TGCGCCAGCAGCTTGGAGGAGTCTTTCTCTGGCTACACCTTC; CDR3: CASSLEESFSGYTF
size: .; J: TRBJ2-7; D: TRBD2; V: TRBV9; DNA: TGTGCCAGCAGCGTAGGTCGGTCTGGGGGACTAGCGGGCGAGCAGTACTTC; CDR3: CASSVGRSGGLAGEQYF
size: .; J: TRBJ1-6; D: .; V: TRBV30; DNA: TGTGCCTGGAATAGGTTGAGGGATTCACCCCTCCACTTT; CDR3: CAWNRLRDSPLHF
size: .; J: TRBJ2-5; D: .; V: TRBV11-2; DNA: TGTGCCAGCAACAGGAGGGCGCAGGAGACCCAGTACTTC; CDR3: CASNRRAQETQYF
size: .; J: TRBJ2-3; D: .; V: TRBV7-2; DNA: TGTGCCAGTTTAGATCAGCAGGGGCTGGATACGCAGTATTTT; CDR3: CASLDQQGLDTQYF
size: .; J: TRBJ1-4; D: .; V: TRBV27; DNA: TGTGCCAGCAGTTTATGGACGGGTGAAAAACTGTTTTTT; CDR3: CASSLWTGEKLFF
size: .; J: TRBJ2-7; D: .; V: TRBV7-2; DNA: TGTGCCAGCAGCTTATTTGGGCAGGGACTCTCCTACGAGCAGTACTTC; CDR3: CASSLFGQGLSYEQYF
size: .; J: TRBJ1-1; D: .; V: TRBV28; DNA: TGTGCCAGCAGTAGCAGATGGGGAGTGAACACTGAAGCTTTCTTT; CDR3: CASSSRWGVNTEAFF
size: once; J: TRBJ2-3; D: .; V: TRBV7-9; DNA: TGTGCCAGCAGCTTAGCAGGGGGCACAGATACGCAGTATTTT; CDR3: CASSLAGGTDTQYF
size: .; J: TRBJ2-3; D: TRBD2; V: TRBV24-1; DNA: TGTGCCACCGCGTTAGCGGGGGGCACAGATACGCAGTATTTT; CDR3: CATALAGGTDTQYF
size: .; J: TRBJ2-3; D: TRBD2; V: TRBV6-4; DNA: TGTGCCAGCAGTGAAGTAGCGGGGAGCACAGATACGCAGTATTTT; CDR3: CASSEVAGSTDTQYF
size: .; J: TRBJ2-1; D: .; V: TRBV9; DNA: TGTGCCAGCAGCACCCGGGACTTCAGGAATGAGCAGTTCTTC; CDR3: CASSTRDFRNEQFF
size: .; J: TRBJ2-7; D: .; V: TRBV6-1; DNA: TGTGCCAGCAGTGAGGGGAGACTAGAGTCTTACGAGCAGTACTTC; CDR3: CASSEGRLESYEQYF
size: once; J: TRBJ2-5; D: TRBD2; V: TRBV19; DNA: TGTGCCAGTAGTTTTGGGGGGGTCGGAGAGACCCAGTACTTC; CDR3: CASSFGGVGETQYF